This T cell receptor (beta chain) was found in a study of T cells in Graves' hyperthyroidism and ophthalmopathy. Study-level points and caveats: Separation of ophthalmopathy from stable hyperthyroidism was achieved by a 13 V-J model. Expanded thyroid clonotypes (above 0.001) were mostly also found in blood.

Worth noting for this clonotype: The antigen remains unidentified.

Exclusion of patients followed from uncontrolled infection, other autoimmune disease, pregnancy or lactation. Diagnostic assessment was based on clinical symptoms, serum thyroxine and TRAb, thyroid ultrasound and orbital computed tomography. The CDR3 totals 15 residues. J gave up 7 bases and V 6 bases, and 9 bases lay outside the gene matches. TCR beta CDR3 regions were amplified from RNA. A set of HTBI primers served as the primers for a first-round RT-PCR of the TCR CDR3. TCRdb fed the multiplex PCR reads into MiXCR, producing one record per CDR3 protein. Of approximately 410,000 distinct CDR3 sequences in the sample, roughly 13% are singletons; the top ten hold 5% to 6.5%.

The sample was blood. V gene TRBV12-3 or TRBV12-4 combines with J gene TRBJ1-4; 9 positions agree with TRBD1. The source is a woman aged 18-29 years with Graves' hyperthyroidism. The CDR3 loop is CASSRGNRGREKLFF. In DNA, the CDR3 is TGTGCCAGCAGCCGGGGGAACAGGGGGCGTGAAAAACTGTTTTTT.